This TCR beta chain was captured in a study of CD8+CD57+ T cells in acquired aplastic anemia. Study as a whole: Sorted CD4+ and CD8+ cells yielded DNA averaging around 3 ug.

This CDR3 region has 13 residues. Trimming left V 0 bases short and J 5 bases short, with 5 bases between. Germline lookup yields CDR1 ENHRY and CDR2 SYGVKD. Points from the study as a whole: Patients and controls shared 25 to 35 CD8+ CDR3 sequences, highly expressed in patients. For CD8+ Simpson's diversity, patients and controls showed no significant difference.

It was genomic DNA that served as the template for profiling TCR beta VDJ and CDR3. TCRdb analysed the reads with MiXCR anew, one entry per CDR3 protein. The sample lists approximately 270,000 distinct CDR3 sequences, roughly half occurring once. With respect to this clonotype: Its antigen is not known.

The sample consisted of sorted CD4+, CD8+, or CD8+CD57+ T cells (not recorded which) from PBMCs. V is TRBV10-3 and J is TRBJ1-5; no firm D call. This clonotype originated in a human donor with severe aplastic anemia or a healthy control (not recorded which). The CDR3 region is CAISESTDQPQHF. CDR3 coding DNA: TGTGCCATCAGTGAGTCTACGGATCAGCCCCAGCATTTT.